This is a list of T cell receptor beta chains from one sample in a study of blood T cell repertoires in COVID-19. Profiled with immunoSEQ multiplex PCR; TCRdb holds only in-frame clones, not every one. The sample shows around 340,000 clones, roughly 90% of them seen only once. Material: peripheral blood. These receptors were taken from a woman in her sixties or seventies with COVID-19, enrolled during active disease. The CDR3 runs from the conserved cysteine through the conserved F or W. The order of the fields is CDR3 protein, CDR3 DNA, clone size, D gene, V gene, J gene. A D gene is named only where the DNA matches it firmly. A row's size may be missing; if present it is once, few, many or a size class.

CDR3: CASSLARDRWSQYF
DNA: TGTGCCAGCAGCTTAGCCCGGGACAGGTGGTCGCAGTACTTC
size: NA
D: TRBD1
V: TRBV7-9
J: TRBJ2-7

CDR3: CASSQAEGDTQYF
DNA: TGTGCCAGCAGCCAAGCTGAGGGAGATACGCAGTATTTT
size: NA
D: NA
V: TRBV3-1/TRBV3-2
J: TRBJ2-3

CDR3: CASSPPGQGDEKLFF
DNA: TGTGCCAGTAGTCCACCGGGACAGGGGGACGAAAAACTGTTTTTT
size: once
D: TRBD1
V: TRBV19
J: TRBJ1-4

CDR3: CASSTGTGVGYGYTF
DNA: TGCGCCAGCAGTACCGGGACAGGGGTGGGCTATGGCTACACCTTC
size: NA
D: TRBD1
V: TRBV5-1
J: TRBJ1-2

CDR3: CASSVVSGAGNTIYF
DNA: TGTGCCAGCAGCGTAGTTTCAGGGGCTGGAAACACCATATATTTT
size: once
D: NA
V: TRBV9
J: TRBJ1-3

CDR3: CASRGNDRGMNEQFF
DNA: TGTGCCAGCAGGGGGAATGACAGGGGGATGAATGAGCAGTTCTTC
size: NA
D: TRBD1
V: TRBV6-5
J: TRBJ2-1

CDR3: CASRSGLAGTDTQYF
DNA: TGTGCCAGCAGATCCGGACTAGCTGGTACAGATACGCAGTATTTT
size: NA
D: TRBD2
V: TRBV7-9
J: TRBJ2-3

CDR3: CASSLGQGANSPLHF
DNA: TGTGCCAGCAGCTTAGGGCAGGGGGCTAATTCACCCCTCCACTTT
size: NA
D: TRBD1
V: TRBV7-2
J: TRBJ1-6

CDR3: CASSLGLGGPNSPLHF
DNA: TGTGCCAGCTCACTGGGCCTGGGGGGGCCTAATTCACCCCTCCACTTT
size: NA
D: NA
V: TRBV18
J: TRBJ1-6

CDR3: CASSAQGGSGNTIYF
DNA: TGTGCCAGCAGCGCTCAAGGGGGCTCTGGAAACACCATATATTTT
size: NA
D: NA
V: TRBV11-2
J: TRBJ1-3

CDR3: CASSFTSGGLSSYNEQFF
DNA: TGTGCCAGCAGCTTTACCAGCGGGGGGCTGAGCTCCTACAATGAGCAGTTCTTC
size: few
D: TRBD2
V: TRBV11-2
J: TRBJ2-1

CDR3: CASSLAQGQWDGYTF
DNA: TGCGCCAGCAGCTTGGCACAAGGACAGTGGGATGGCTACACCTTC
size: few
D: NA
V: TRBV5-1
J: TRBJ1-2

CDR3: CASSAASGLTDTQYF
DNA: TGTGCCAGCAGTGCGGCTAGCGGTCTCACAGATACGCAGTATTTT
size: NA
D: TRBD2
V: TRBV2
J: TRBJ2-3

CDR3: CASSLGGRTEAFF
DNA: TGCGCCAGCAGCTTGGGAGGGCGAACTGAAGCTTTCTTT
size: NA
D: NA
V: TRBV5-1
J: TRBJ1-1

CDR3: CASSIAQGAYEQYF
DNA: TGTGCCAGTAGTATTGCGCAGGGGGCCTACGAGCAGTACTTC
size: NA
D: TRBD1
V: TRBV19
J: TRBJ2-7

CDR3: CASSYSRGAPYNEQFF
DNA: TGTGCCAGCAGTTACTCGAGAGGAGCGCCCTACAATGAGCAGTTCTTC
size: NA
D: NA
V: TRBV6-5
J: TRBJ2-1

CDR3: CASSRGQVVGTGELFF
DNA: TGTGCCAGCAGTAGGGGACAGGTTGTCGGGACCGGGGAGCTGTTTTTT
size: NA
D: TRBD1
V: TRBV2
J: TRBJ2-2

CDR3: CASRWTGGENTEAFF
DNA: TGTGCCAGCAGGTGGACAGGGGGCGAGAACACTGAAGCTTTCTTT
size: NA
D: TRBD1
V: TRBV4-2
J: TRBJ1-1

CDR3: CASSPGQANTGELFF
DNA: TGTGCCAGCAGTCCAGGACAGGCGAACACCGGGGAGCTGTTTTTT
size: NA
D: TRBD1
V: TRBV28
J: TRBJ2-2

CDR3: CASSQGGGDSPLHF
DNA: TGCGCCAGCAGCCAAGGCGGAGGCGATTCACCCCTCCACTTT
size: NA
D: NA
V: TRBV4-1
J: TRBJ1-6

CDR3: CASSDRGRDSNYGYTF
DNA: TGTGCCAGCAGCGACAGGGGTCGGGACAGTAACTATGGCTACACCTTC
size: NA
D: TRBD1
V: TRBV7-2
J: TRBJ1-2

CDR3: CASSSRGQILNYGYTF
DNA: TGTGCCAGCAGTTCCCGGGGTCAGATCCTTAACTATGGCTACACCTTC
size: NA
D: NA
V: TRBV6-5
J: TRBJ1-2

CDR3: CASSFTGGPGNEQFF
DNA: TGTGCCAGCAGCTTCACCGGGGGGCCGGGCAATGAGCAGTTCTTC
size: once
D: NA
V: TRBV11-1
J: TRBJ2-1

CDR3: CTSSQDLLAGGRYNEQFF
DNA: TGCACCAGCAGCCAAGATTTGTTAGCGGGGGGGCGATACAATGAGCAGTTCTTC
size: NA
D: NA
V: TRBV1
J: TRBJ2-1

CDR3: CASSPPSQNEQYF
DNA: TGTGCCAGCTCACCACCGTCCCAGAACGAGCAGTACTTC
size: NA
D: NA
V: TRBV18
J: TRBJ2-7

CDR3: CASSQYDQGSEAFF
DNA: TGTGCCAGCAGCCAATACGATCAGGGGTCTGAAGCTTTCTTT
size: NA
D: NA
V: TRBV7-9
J: TRBJ1-1

CDR3: CASSNTYQPQHF
DNA: TGTGCCAGCTCCAACACCTATCAGCCCCAGCATTTT
size: NA
D: NA
V: TRBV6-5
J: TRBJ1-5

CDR3: CASSQVGSRTGELFF
DNA: TGCGCCAGCAGCCAAGTAGGGAGTCGCACCGGGGAGCTGTTTTTT
size: NA
D: NA
V: TRBV4-1
J: TRBJ2-2